This T cell receptor (beta chain) emerged from a study of cytomegalovirus exposure and HLA in healthy donors (dated by TCRdb to 2016 to 2017). Looking at the study overall: The 700 or so repertoires of the first cohort and the approximately 110 validation repertoires were produced on the same platform, according to a later analysis. The study aimed to test whether cataloging public T cell receptors could reveal signatures of past pathogen exposure. In addition to the first cohort of approximately 650 subjects, a separate validation cohort of over 90 different subjects was used. To predict cytomegalovirus infection status, the study brought together high-throughput TCR immunosequencing, statistical association of individual TCRs with disease status, and machine learning. Here is what the overall study found, with its caveats: The classifier was reported to diagnose cytomegalovirus status with high specificity and sensitivity in both the original cohort and the validation cohort. It was suggested by the authors that the approach could potentially be generalized to other disease states and immunological phenotypes. While some public TCRs were present in many individuals, most TCR sequences turned up only very rarely across donors. A later analysis found that TCRs clustered in the first cohort also tended to co-occur in the 120 validation repertoires, with more than 90% of cluster scores above 0. A few of the identified cytomegalovirus-associated TCR beta chains were confirmed in vitro to be specific for cytomegalovirus antigens. All 120 or so repertoires were used to score co-occurrence in the validation cohort in a later analysis, because that analysis had no HLA typing for the cohort. The study listed approximately 150 TCR beta chains as associated with cytomegalovirus.

The donors were included in the validation cohort of over a hundred subjects, a group kept apart from the roughly 690-subject first cohort. CDR1 and CDR2 (MNHEY, SMNVEV) derive from the germline V gene (reference sequence). The V and J ends are trimmed by 8 bases and 6 bases, leaving 12 bases between them. Including the terminal cysteine and phenylalanine, the CDR3 comprises 12 residues. The CDR3 DNA has 36 bases and is translated from base 1. To prepare the library, the immunoSEQ multiplex PCR assay was applied. Per the authors' processing: A statistical classification framework was built to diagnose cytomegalovirus status from the catalog of TCR beta chain sequences. TCRdb took this table from immuneACCESS and kept in-frame rearrangements with V and J called. Such tables lack part of the clones; where checked against another copy, unresolved V genes explain under half of the gap, and the rest is unexplained. Clone size and V and J calls were adopted from that table, with D and trimming inferred from the DNA. The sample table shows about 160,000 clones, and approximately 87% are seen once. The ten largest clonotypes hold roughly 5.7% of the sample.

With respect to this clone: Its antigen specificity is not known. There are no base qualities to consult, and no much larger clone falls within one base.

This clonotype was obtained from a woman aged 25 to 45 in good health and CMV-seronegative. The sample consisted of PBMCs. The chain links TRBV27 with TRBJ2-3; a weak D assignment points to TRBD2 (5 bases agree). CDR3 protein: CASRGGRDTQYF. The nucleotides are TGTGCCAGCCGGGGTGGTAGGGATACGCAGTATTTT.